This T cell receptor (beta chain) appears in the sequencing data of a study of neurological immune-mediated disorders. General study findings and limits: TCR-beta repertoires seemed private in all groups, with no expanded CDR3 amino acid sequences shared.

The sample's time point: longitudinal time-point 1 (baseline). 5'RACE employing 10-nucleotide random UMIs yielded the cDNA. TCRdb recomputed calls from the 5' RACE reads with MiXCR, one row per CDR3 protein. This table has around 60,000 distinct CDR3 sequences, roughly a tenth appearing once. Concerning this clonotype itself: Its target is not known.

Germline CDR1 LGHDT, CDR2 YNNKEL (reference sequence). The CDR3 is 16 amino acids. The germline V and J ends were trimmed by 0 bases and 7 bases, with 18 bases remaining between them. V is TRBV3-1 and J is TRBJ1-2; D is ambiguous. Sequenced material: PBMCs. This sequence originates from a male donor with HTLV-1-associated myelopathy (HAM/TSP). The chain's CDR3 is CASSQDPQPDSGGYTF. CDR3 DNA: TGTGCCAGCAGCCAAGATCCGCAACCGGATTCGGGTGGCTACACCTTC.